The 11 T cell receptor beta chains below all came from one sample that was sequenced in a study of cytotoxic CD8 clonotypes in ibrutinib-treated CLL. TCRdb keeps only in-frame clones here, not all; method: immunoSEQ multiplex PCR. The sample has 140,000 to 150,000 clones, about 76% seen once; the top ten hold about 5%. The specimen comprised PBMCs, sampled after 24 months of ibrutinib treatment. Receptors originate from a human donor with chronic lymphocytic leukemia.

The count of this clone is one. The chain carries TRBV13 and TRBJ1-3; possibly TRBD1 for D (5 bases). The length of the CDR3 is 14 residues. Germline CDR1 PRHDT, CDR2 FYEKMQ (reference sequence). The V end was cut by 5 bases, the J end by 3 bases, with 11 bases between. The CDR3 sequence: CASSARGRGNTIYF. CDR3 coding DNA: TGTGCCAGCAGCGCCCGGGGACGTGGAAACACCATATATTTT. Full variable domain (outside the CDR3, taken from reference TRBV13 and TRBJ1-3): AAGVIQSPRHLIKEKRETATLKCYPIPRHDTVYWYQQGPGQDPQFLISFYEKMQSDKGSIPDRFSAQQFSDYHSELNMSSLELGDSALYFCASSARGRGNTIYFGEGSWLTVV.

V gene TRBV2 combines with J gene TRBJ2-1; D possibly matches TRBD1 or TRBD2 (5 bases each). The CDR3 covers 11 residues. Per germline, CDR1 SNHLY and CDR2 FYNNEI. Trimming took off 4 bases at V and 7 bases at J, with 5 bases between the two ends. CDR3 protein: CASSGGNEQFF. The CDR3 DNA sequence: TGTGCCAGCAGTGGGGGGAATGAGCAGTTCTTC.

The chain employs TRBV6-5 and TRBJ2-7, with 7 bases identical to TRBD1. The CDR3 is 15 amino acids. The junction had 8 bases not matched to a gene; V was cut back by 5 bases and J by 1 base. Germline assignment: CDR1 MNHEY and CDR2 SVGAGI. This CDR3 is CASSTRDSTSYEQYF. CDR3 DNA: TGTGCCAGCAGTACCCGGGACAGCACATCCTACGAGCAGTACTTC.

The V call is TRBV29-1, the J call TRBJ2-5; D possibly corresponds to TRBD1 (5 bases). CDR1 is SQVTM and CDR2 is ANQGSEA in the germline V gene. The CDR3 covers 15 residues. Trimming took 2 bases from V and 0 from J, leaving 13 bases between them. CDR3 nucleotides: TGCAGCGTTGAACAACACAACAGGTACCAAGAGACCCAGTACTTC. Amino acids: CSVEQHNRYQETQYF.

This clone was recorded only once. This chain joins TRBV5-1 and TRBJ1-1; D gene uncertain. CDR3 length equals 14 residues. Germline V gene lookup returns CDR1 SGHRS and CDR2 YFSETQ. Trimming left V 1 base short and J 0 bases short, with 7 bases between. The CDR3 DNA sequence: TGCGCCAGCAGCTTGAATGGTATGAACACTGAAGCTTTCTTT. Protein: CASSLNGMNTEAFF.

The chain joins TRBV18 to TRBJ2-7, with TRBD2 matching 7 bases. V lost 6 bases, J lost 12 bases, and 11 bases stayed unmatched. CDR1 is KGHSH and CDR2 is LQKENI in the germline V gene. The CDR3 runs 12 residues. The chain's CDR3 is CASSEPPSGLYF. The DNA of the CDR3 is TGTGCCAGCTCTGAGCCCCCTAGCGGTTTGTACTTC.

This clone was seen more than once but under ten times. The rearrangement joins TRBV30 to TRBJ1-6, with 8 bases aligning to TRBD1. Germline values: CDR1 GTSNPN, CDR2 SVGIG (reference sequence). Trimming took 7 bases from V and 5 from J; bases not matched to a gene: 4. This CDR3 contains 13 residues. The CDR3 sequence is CASQGQDNSPLHF. CDR3 bases: TGTGCCTCCCAGGGACAGGATAATTCACCCCTCCACTTT.

The chain couples TRBV5-6 to TRBJ2-5; D unresolved. CDR3 length: 11 amino acids. CDR1 and CDR2 from the germline V gene are SGHDT and YYEEEE. Deletions cut 3 bases from V and 4 bases from J, with 4 bases between. The CDR3 DNA is TGTGCCAGCAGCTACCTAGAGACCCAGTACTTC. The encoded protein is CASSYLETQYF.

The V call is TRBV7-9, the J call TRBJ1-6; no clear D. V shed 5 bases and J shed 13 bases, with 9 bases lying between them. This CDR3 has 11 residues. The V gene's germline CDR1 is SEHNR and CDR2 FQNEAQ (reference sequence). Written as DNA, the CDR3 is TGTGCCAGCAGCGCCATCGGGCCCCTCCACTTT. Encoded protein: CASSAIGPLHF.

The V and J genes are TRBV29-1 and TRBJ1-1; 9 bases fit TRBD1. Germline V lookup: CDR1 SQVTM, CDR2 ANQGSEA. The CDR3 has 13 amino acids. Trimming took 7 bases from V and 6 from J; bases not matched to a gene: 9. The CDR3 loop reads CSAPGTGQAEAFF. The CDR3 DNA is TGCAGCGCCCCCGGGACAGGGCAAGCTGAAGCTTTCTTT.

CDR3 amino acids: CASSGAVGYGYTF. CDR3 nucleotides: TGTGCCAGTAGTGGGGCCGTCGGCTATGGCTACACCTTC. This rearrangement joins TRBV19 to TRBJ1-2; a weak D match, TRBD1 (5 bases). The V end was cut by 5 bases, the J end by 4 bases, with 11 bases between. This CDR3 contains 13 residues. Germline CDR1 LNHDA, CDR2 SQIVND (reference sequence).